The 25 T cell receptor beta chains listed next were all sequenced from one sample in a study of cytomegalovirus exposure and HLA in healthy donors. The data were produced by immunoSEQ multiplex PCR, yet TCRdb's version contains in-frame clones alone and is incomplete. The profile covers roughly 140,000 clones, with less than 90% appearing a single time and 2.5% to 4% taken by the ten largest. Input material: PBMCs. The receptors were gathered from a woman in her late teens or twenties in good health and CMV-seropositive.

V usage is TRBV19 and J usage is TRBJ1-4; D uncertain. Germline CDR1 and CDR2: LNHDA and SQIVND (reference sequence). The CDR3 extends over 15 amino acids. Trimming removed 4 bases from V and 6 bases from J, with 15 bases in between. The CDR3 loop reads CASSTLLGRDEKLFF. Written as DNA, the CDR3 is TGTGCCAGTAGTACCCTCTTGGGGAGGGATGAAAAACTGTTTTTT.

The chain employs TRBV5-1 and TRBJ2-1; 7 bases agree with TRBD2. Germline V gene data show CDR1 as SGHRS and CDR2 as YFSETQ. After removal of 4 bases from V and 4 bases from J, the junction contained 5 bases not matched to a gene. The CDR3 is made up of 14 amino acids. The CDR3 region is CASSSGNLYNEQFF. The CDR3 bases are TGCGCCAGCAGCAGCGGGAACTTATACAATGAGCAGTTCTTC. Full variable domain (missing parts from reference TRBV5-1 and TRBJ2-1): KAGVTQTPRYLIKTRGQQVTLSCSPISGHRSVSWYQQTPGQGLQFLFEYFSETQRNKGNFPGRFSGRQFSNSRSEMNVSTLELGDSALYLCASSSGNLYNEQFFGPGTRLTVL.

In DNA form, the CDR3 reads TGTGCCAGCAGCTTAGGACTCCCTTCCGACGAGCAGTACTTC. Translating gives CASSLGLPSDEQYF. The rearrangement joins TRBV7-2 to TRBJ2-7; D is unclear. The V end lost 1 base, the J end lost 5 bases, and 12 bases lay between the germline ends. CDR3 size: 14 residues. Per the germline V gene, CDR1 is SGHTA and CDR2 is FQGNSA. The full variable domain, with the rest looked up from reference TRBV7-2 and TRBJ2-7, is GAGVSQSPSNKVTEKGKDVELRCDPISGHTALYWYRQSLGQGLEFLIYFQGNSAPDKSGLPSDRFSAERTGGSVSTLTIQRTQQEDSAVYLCASSLGLPSDEQYFGPGTRLTVT.

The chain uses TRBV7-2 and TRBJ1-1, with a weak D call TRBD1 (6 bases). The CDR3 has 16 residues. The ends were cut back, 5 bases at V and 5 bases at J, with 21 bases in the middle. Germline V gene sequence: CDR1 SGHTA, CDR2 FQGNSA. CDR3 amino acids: CASSPLNTGFRTEAFF. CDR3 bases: TGTGCCAGCAGCCCGTTAAATACAGGGTTTCGGACTGAAGCTTTCTTT. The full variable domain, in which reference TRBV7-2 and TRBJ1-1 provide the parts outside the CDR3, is GAGVSQSPSNKVTEKGKDVELRCDPISGHTALYWYRQSLGQGLEFLIYFQGNSAPDKSGLPSDRFSAERTGGSVSTLTIQRTQQEDSAVYLCASSPLNTGFRTEAFFGQGTRLTVV.

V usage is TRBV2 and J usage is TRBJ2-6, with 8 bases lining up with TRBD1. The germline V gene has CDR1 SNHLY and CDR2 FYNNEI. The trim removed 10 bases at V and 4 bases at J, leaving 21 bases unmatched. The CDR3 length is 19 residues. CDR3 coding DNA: TGTGCCACCTCAAAAACGAGACCAGGGGGCGCTACCGGGGCCAACGTCCTGACTTTC. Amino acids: CATSKTRPGGATGANVLTF. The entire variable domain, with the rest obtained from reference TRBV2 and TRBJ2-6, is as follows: EPEVTQTPSHQVTQMGQEVILRCVPISNHLYFYWYRQILGQKVEFLVSFYNNEISEKSEIFDDQFSVERPDGSNFTLKIRSTKLEDSAMYFCATSKTRPGGATGANVLTFGAGSRLTVL.

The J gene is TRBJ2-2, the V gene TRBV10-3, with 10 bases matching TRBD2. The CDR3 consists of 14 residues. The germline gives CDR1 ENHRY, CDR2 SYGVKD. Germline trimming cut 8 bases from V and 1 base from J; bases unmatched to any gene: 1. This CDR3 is CAIRTSGNTGELFF. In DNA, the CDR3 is TGTGCCATCCGGACTAGCGGGAACACCGGGGAGCTGTTTTTT.

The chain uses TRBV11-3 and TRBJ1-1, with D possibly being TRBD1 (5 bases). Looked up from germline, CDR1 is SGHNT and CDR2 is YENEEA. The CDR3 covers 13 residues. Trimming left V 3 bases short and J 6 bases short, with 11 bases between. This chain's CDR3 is CASSLGRTSEAFF. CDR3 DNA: TGTGCCAGCAGCTTGGGCAGGACATCTGAAGCTTTCTTT.

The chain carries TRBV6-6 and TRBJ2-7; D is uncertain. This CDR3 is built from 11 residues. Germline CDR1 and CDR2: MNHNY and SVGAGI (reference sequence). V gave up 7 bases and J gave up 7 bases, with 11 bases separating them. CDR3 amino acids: CASNRDGEQYF. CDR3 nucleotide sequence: TGTGCCAGCAACCGAGACGGGGAGCAGTACTTC.

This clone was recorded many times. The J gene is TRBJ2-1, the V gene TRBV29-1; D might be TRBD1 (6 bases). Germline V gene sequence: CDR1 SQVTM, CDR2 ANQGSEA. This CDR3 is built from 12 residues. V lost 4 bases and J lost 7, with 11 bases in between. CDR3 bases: TGCAGCGTTGGGGGGCTCTCTAATGAGCAGTTCTTC. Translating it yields CSVGGLSNEQFF.

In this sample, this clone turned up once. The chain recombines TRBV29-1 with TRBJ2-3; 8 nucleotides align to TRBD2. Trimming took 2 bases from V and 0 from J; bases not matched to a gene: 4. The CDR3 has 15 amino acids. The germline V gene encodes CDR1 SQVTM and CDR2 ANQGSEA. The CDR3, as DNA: TGCAGCGTTGAACGTACTAGCGGTAGCACAGATACGCAGTATTTT. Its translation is CSVERTSGSTDTQYF.

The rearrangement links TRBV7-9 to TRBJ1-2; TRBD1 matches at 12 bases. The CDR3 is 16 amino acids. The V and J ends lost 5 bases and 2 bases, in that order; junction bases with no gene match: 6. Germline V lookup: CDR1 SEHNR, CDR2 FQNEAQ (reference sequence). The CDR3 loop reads CASSGGTGGANYGYTF. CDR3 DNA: TGTGCCAGCAGCGGCGGGACAGGGGGCGCAAACTATGGCTACACCTTC.

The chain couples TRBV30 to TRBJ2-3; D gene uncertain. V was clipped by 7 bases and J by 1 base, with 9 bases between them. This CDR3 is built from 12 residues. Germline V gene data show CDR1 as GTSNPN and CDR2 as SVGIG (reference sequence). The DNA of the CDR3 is TGTGCCTTTGGCGGCGGCACAGATACGCAGTATTTT. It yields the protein CAFGGGTDTQYF.

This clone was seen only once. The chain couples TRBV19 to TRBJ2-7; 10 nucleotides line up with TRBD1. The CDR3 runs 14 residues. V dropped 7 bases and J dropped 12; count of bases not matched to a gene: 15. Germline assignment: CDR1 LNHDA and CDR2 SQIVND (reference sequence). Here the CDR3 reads CASTPGQGIRARYF. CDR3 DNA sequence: TGTGCCAGTACGCCGGGACAGGGGATAAGGGCCCGGTACTTC.

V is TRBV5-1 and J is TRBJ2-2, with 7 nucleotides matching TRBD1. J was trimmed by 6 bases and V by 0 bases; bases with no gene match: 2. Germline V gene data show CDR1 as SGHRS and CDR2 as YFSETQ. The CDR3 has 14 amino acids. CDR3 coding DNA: TGCGCCAGCAGCTTGGCTCAGGGGGCCGGGGAGCTGTTTTTT. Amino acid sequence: CASSLAQGAGELFF.

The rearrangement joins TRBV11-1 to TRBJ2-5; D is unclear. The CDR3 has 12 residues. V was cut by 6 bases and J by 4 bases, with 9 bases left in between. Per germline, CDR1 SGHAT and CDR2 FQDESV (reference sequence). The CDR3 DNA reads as TGTGCCAGCAGTATAACTGGAGAGACCCAGTACTTC. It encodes CASSITGETQYF.

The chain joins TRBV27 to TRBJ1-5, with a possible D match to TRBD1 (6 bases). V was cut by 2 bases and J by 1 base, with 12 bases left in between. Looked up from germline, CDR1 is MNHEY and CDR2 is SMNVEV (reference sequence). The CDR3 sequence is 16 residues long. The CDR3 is CASSLRPQGSNQPQHF. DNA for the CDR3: TGTGCCAGCAGTTTACGCCCCCAGGGGAGCAATCAGCCCCAGCATTTT.

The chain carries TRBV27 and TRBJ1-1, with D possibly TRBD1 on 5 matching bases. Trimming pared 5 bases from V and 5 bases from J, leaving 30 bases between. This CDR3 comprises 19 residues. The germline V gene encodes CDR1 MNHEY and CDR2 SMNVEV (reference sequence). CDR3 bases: TGTGCCAGCAGTCCCGGGAGAGGGACCAGGTTCGGTATGATGACTGAAGCTTTCTTT. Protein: CASSPGRGTRFGMMTEAFF.

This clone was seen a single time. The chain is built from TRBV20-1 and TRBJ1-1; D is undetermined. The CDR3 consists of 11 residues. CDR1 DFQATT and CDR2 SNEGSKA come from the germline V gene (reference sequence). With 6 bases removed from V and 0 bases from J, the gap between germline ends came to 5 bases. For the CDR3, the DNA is TGCAGTGCCCGTTTGAACACTGAAGCTTTCTTT. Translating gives CSARLNTEAFF.

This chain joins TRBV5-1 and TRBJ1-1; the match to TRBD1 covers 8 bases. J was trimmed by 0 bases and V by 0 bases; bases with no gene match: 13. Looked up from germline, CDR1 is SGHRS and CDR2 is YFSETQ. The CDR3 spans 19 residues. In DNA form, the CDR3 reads TGCGCCAGCAGCTTGGCTAGCGGACAGGGTATAAGGATGAACACTGAAGCTTTCTTT. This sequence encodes CASSLASGQGIRMNTEAFF.

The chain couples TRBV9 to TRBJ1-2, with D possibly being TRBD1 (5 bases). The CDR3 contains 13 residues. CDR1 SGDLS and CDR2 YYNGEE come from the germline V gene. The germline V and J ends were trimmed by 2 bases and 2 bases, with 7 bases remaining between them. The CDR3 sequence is CASSVGGNYGYTF. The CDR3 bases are TGTGCCAGCAGCGTCGGGGGGAACTATGGCTACACCTTC. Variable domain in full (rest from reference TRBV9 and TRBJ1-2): DSGVTQTPKHLITATGQRVTLRCSPRSGDLSVYWYQQSLDQGLQFLIQYYNGEERAKGNILERFSAQQFPDLHSELNLSSLELGDSALYFCASSVGGNYGYTFGSGTRLTVV.

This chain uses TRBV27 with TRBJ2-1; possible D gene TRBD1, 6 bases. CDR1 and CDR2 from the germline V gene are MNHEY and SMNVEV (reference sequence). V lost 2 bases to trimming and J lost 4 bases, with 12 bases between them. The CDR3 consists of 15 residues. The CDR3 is CASSLPGADYNEQFF. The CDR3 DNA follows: TGTGCCAGCAGTTTACCAGGGGCCGATTACAATGAGCAGTTCTTC.

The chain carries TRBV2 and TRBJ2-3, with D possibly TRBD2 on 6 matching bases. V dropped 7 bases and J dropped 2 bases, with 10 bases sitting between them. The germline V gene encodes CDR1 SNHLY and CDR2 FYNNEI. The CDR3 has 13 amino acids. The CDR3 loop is CASNQRATDTQYF. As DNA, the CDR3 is TGTGCCAGCAATCAGCGGGCCACAGATACGCAGTATTTT.

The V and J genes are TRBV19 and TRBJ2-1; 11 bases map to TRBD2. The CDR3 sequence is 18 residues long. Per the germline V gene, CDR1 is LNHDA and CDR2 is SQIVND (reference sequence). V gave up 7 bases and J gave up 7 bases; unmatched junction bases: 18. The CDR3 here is CASKLGTSGSIDSNEQFF. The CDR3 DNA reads TGTGCCAGTAAGTTGGGAACTAGCGGGAGCATCGATAGTAATGAGCAGTTCTTC.

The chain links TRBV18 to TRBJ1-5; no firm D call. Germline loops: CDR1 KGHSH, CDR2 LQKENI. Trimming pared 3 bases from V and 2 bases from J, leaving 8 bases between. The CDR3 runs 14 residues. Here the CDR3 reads CASSPQQGNQPQHF. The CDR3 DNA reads TGTGCCAGCTCACCGCAACAAGGCAATCAGCCCCAGCATTTT.

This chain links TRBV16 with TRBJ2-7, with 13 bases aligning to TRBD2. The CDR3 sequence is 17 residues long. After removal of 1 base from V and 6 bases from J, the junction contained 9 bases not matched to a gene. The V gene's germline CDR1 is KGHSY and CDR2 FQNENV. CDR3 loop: CASSQFAGLAGVSEQYF. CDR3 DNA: TGTGCCAGCAGCCAATTCGCCGGACTAGCGGGGGTGAGCGAGCAGTACTTC.